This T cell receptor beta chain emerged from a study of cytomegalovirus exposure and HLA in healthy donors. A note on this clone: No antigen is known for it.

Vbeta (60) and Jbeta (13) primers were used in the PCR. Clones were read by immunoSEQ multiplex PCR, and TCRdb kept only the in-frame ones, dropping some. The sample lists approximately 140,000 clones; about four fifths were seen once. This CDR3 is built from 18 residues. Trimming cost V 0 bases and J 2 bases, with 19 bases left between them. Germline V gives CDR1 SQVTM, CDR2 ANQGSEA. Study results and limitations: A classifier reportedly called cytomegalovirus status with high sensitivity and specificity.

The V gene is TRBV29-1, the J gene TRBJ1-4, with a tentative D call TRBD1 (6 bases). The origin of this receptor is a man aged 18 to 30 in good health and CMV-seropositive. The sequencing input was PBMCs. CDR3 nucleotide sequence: TGCAGCGTTGAAGAAACAGGGTGGGGTTACGCGACTAATGAAAAACTGTTTTTT. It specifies CSVEETGWGYATNEKLFF.